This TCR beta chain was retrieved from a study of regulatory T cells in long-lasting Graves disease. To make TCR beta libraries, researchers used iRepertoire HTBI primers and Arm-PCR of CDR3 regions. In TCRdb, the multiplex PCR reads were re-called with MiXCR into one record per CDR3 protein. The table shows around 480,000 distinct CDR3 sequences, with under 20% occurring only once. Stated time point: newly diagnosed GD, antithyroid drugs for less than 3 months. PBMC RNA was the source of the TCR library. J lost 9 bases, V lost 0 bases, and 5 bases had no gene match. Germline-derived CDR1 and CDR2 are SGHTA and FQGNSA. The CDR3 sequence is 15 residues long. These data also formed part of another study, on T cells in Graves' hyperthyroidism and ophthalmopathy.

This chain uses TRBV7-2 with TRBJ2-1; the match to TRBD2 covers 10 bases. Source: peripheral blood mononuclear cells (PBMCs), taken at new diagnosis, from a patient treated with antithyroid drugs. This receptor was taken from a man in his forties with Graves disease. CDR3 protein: CASSLATSGIGEQFF. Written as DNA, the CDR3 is TGTGCCAGCAGCTTAGCTACTAGCGGGATAGGTGAGCAGTTCTTC.